The rows below give T cell receptor beta chains drawn from one sample of a study of blood T cell repertoires in COVID-19. Profiled with immunoSEQ multiplex PCR; TCRdb holds only in-frame clones, not every one. This sample has approximately 140,000 clones, with 80% to 90% found just once. The sequencing input was peripheral blood. Receptors originate from a man in his late teens or twenties with COVID-19, enrolled during active disease. CDR3s include the opening cysteine and the closing phenylalanine or tryptophan. The order of the fields is V gene, D gene, clone size, J gene, CDR3 protein, CDR3 DNA. D genes are given only for firm matches. Only some rows state a clone size, as once, few, many or a class for expanded clones.

v_gene: TRBV4-2
d_gene: .
abundance: .
j_gene: TRBJ1-1
CDR3aa: CASSQGWGENTEAFF
CDR3nt: TGTGCCAGCAGCCAAGGTTGGGGAGAGAACACTGAAGCTTTCTTT

v_gene: TRBV18
d_gene: TRBD1
abundance: .
j_gene: TRBJ2-1
CDR3aa: CASSPRTGEYNEQFF
CDR3nt: TGTGCCAGCTCACCAAGGACAGGGGAATACAATGAGCAGTTCTTC

v_gene: TRBV18
d_gene: TRBD1
abundance: .
j_gene: TRBJ2-2
CDR3aa: CASSPGQGTGELFF
CDR3nt: TGTGCCAGCTCACCGGGACAGGGCACCGGGGAGCTGTTTTTT

v_gene: TRBV3-1/TRBV3-2
d_gene: TRBD2
abundance: .
j_gene: TRBJ2-7
CDR3aa: CASSQDHPGLAVYEQYF
CDR3nt: TGTGCCAGCAGCCAAGATCATCCGGGACTAGCGGTCTACGAGCAGTACTTC

v_gene: TRBV19
d_gene: TRBD2
abundance: .
j_gene: TRBJ2-6
CDR3aa: CASSYGRGANVLTF
CDR3nt: TGTGCCAGTAGTTACGGGAGGGGGGCCAACGTCCTGACTTTC

v_gene: TRBV28
d_gene: .
abundance: .
j_gene: TRBJ2-2
CDR3aa: CASSLVQNTGELFF
CDR3nt: TGTGCCAGCAGTTTGGTACAGAACACCGGGGAGCTGTTTTTT

v_gene: TRBV5-5
d_gene: TRBD2
abundance: .
j_gene: TRBJ2-1
CDR3aa: CASSRAISGRAYNEQFF
CDR3nt: TGTGCCAGCAGCCGCGCAATTAGCGGGAGGGCCTACAATGAGCAGTTCTTC

v_gene: TRBV7-9
d_gene: .
abundance: .
j_gene: TRBJ1-5
CDR3aa: CASSLSGQGNQPQHF
CDR3nt: TGTGCCAGCAGCTTAAGTGGCCAGGGCAATCAGCCCCAGCATTTT

v_gene: TRBV10-3
d_gene: TRBD2
abundance: .
j_gene: TRBJ2-1
CDR3aa: CAISEAASGRANEQFF
CDR3nt: TGTGCCATCAGTGAGGCTGCTAGCGGGAGGGCCAATGAGCAGTTCTTC

v_gene: TRBV18
d_gene: TRBD2
abundance: .
j_gene: TRBJ2-1
CDR3aa: CASSPSTSGYNEQFF
CDR3nt: TGTGCCAGCTCCCCCTCGACTAGCGGTTACAATGAGCAGTTCTTC

v_gene: TRBV28
d_gene: TRBD1
abundance: .
j_gene: TRBJ1-5
CDR3aa: CASSLQDRGRNQPQHF
CDR3nt: TGTGCCAGCAGTTTACAGGACAGGGGGCGGAATCAGCCCCAGCATTTT

v_gene: TRBV4-3
d_gene: .
abundance: .
j_gene: TRBJ2-7
CDR3aa: CASSQELVSYEQYF
CDR3nt: TGCGCCAGCAGCCAAGAACTCGTCTCCTACGAGCAGTACTTC

v_gene: TRBV21-1
d_gene: .
abundance: .
j_gene: TRBJ2-1
CDR3aa: CASSPRRYCNEQFF
CDR3nt: TGTGCCAGCTCCCCAAGGCGGTACTGCAATGAGCAGTTCTTC

v_gene: TRBV9
d_gene: TRBD2
abundance: .
j_gene: TRBJ2-2
CDR3aa: CASSSTSGTSGRALSTGELFF
CDR3nt: TGTGCCAGCAGCTCCACTTCTGGTACTAGCGGGAGGGCCTTAAGCACCGGGGAGCTGTTTTTT

v_gene: TRBV15
d_gene: TRBD2
abundance: .
j_gene: TRBJ2-7
CDR3aa: CATSRDAGVGEQYF
CDR3nt: TGTGCCACCAGCAGAGACGCGGGGGTTGGCGAGCAGTACTTC

v_gene: TRBV27
d_gene: TRBD1
abundance: once
j_gene: TRBJ2-7
CDR3aa: CASSRRDRGLDSYEQYF
CDR3nt: TGTGCCAGCAGTCGCCGGGACAGGGGCCTTGACTCCTACGAGCAGTACTTC

v_gene: TRBV4-3
d_gene: TRBD1
abundance: .
j_gene: TRBJ1-1
CDR3aa: CASSQDIGGGTNTEAFF
CDR3nt: TGCGCCAGCAGCCAAGATATAGGGGGCGGGACGAACACTGAAGCTTTCTTT

v_gene: TRBV5-1
d_gene: .
abundance: .
j_gene: TRBJ2-2
CDR3aa: CASSTREHNTGELFF
CDR3nt: TGCGCCAGCTCAACACGTGAACACAACACCGGGGAGCTGTTTTTT

v_gene: TRBV5-6
d_gene: TRBD2
abundance: .
j_gene: TRBJ2-5
CDR3aa: CASSLPGLERAQYF
CDR3nt: TGTGCCAGCAGCTTGCCAGGACTAGAGAGGGCCCAGTACTTC

v_gene: TRBV10-1
d_gene: .
abundance: .
j_gene: TRBJ2-3
CDR3aa: CASSVGRGTDTQYF
CDR3nt: TGCGCCAGCAGTGTGGGTCGCGGTACAGATACGCAGTATTTT

v_gene: TRBV18
d_gene: TRBD1
abundance: .
j_gene: TRBJ1-4
CDR3aa: CASSPGTGDEKLLF
CDR3nt: TGTGCCAGCTCACCCGGGACAGGGGACGAAAAACTGCTTTTT

v_gene: TRBV7-9
d_gene: .
abundance: .
j_gene: TRBJ1-1
CDR3aa: CASSQTLTGKTMNTEAFF
CDR3nt: TGTGCCAGCAGCCAAACCTTAACAGGGAAAACTATGAACACTGAAGCTTTCTTT

v_gene: TRBV6-6
d_gene: .
abundance: .
j_gene: TRBJ2-2
CDR3aa: CASGSNTGELFF
CDR3nt: TGTGCCAGCGGCTCAAACACCGGGGAGCTGTTTTTT

v_gene: TRBV28
d_gene: TRBD2
abundance: .
j_gene: TRBJ2-7
CDR3aa: CASSFLAEAYEQYF
CDR3nt: TGTGCCAGCAGTTTCCTAGCGGAGGCCTACGAGCAGTACTTC

v_gene: TRBV6-6
d_gene: .
abundance: once
j_gene: TRBJ1-1
CDR3aa: CASRYDEATAFF
CDR3nt: TGTGCCAGCAGGTACGACGAGGCGACAGCTTTCTTT

v_gene: TRBV25-1
d_gene: TRBD2
abundance: once
j_gene: TRBJ2-3
CDR3aa: CASSRRTSGSADTQYF
CDR3nt: TGTGCCAGCAGTCGACGGACTAGCGGGAGCGCAGATACGCAGTATTTT

v_gene: TRBV10-3
d_gene: .
abundance: once
j_gene: TRBJ1-2
CDR3aa: CAARNPNYGYTF
CDR3nt: TGTGCCGCCAGGAATCCGAACTATGGCTACACCTTC

v_gene: TRBV5-5
d_gene: TRBD1
abundance: .
j_gene: TRBJ2-7
CDR3aa: CASSLESALGATGVAYEQYF
CDR3nt: TGTGCCAGCAGCTTGGAATCTGCGTTGGGGGCGACAGGGGTTGCCTACGAGCAGTACTTC

v_gene: TRBV28
d_gene: .
abundance: .
j_gene: TRBJ2-7
CDR3aa: CASSLAPDEQYF
CDR3nt: TGTGCCAGCAGTTTAGCTCCGGACGAGCAGTACTTC

v_gene: TRBV7-9
d_gene: .
abundance: .
j_gene: TRBJ2-1
CDR3aa: CASSLGARSVF
CDR3nt: TGTGCCAGCAGCTTGGGGGCCCGTTCTGTCTTC

v_gene: TRBV28
d_gene: TRBD2
abundance: .
j_gene: TRBJ2-7
CDR3aa: CASSTIAGVYEQYF
CDR3nt: TGTGCCAGCAGTACGATAGCGGGAGTCTACGAGCAGTACTTC

v_gene: TRBV19
d_gene: .
abundance: .
j_gene: TRBJ2-2
CDR3aa: CASSIGTFYTGELFF
CDR3nt: TGTGCCAGTAGTATAGGGACTTTCTACACCGGGGAGCTGTTTTTT

v_gene: TRBV3-1/TRBV3-2
d_gene: TRBD1
abundance: .
j_gene: TRBJ1-2
CDR3aa: CASSRREDRHGYTF
CDR3nt: TGTGCCAGCAGCCGGAGGGAGGACAGGCACGGCTACACCTTC

v_gene: TRBV7-2
d_gene: .
abundance: .
j_gene: TRBJ1-4
CDR3aa: CASSLNHPNREKLFF
CDR3nt: TGTGCCAGCAGCTTGAACCACCCCAATAGAGAAAAACTGTTTTTT

v_gene: TRBV15
d_gene: TRBD1
abundance: .
j_gene: TRBJ2-5
CDR3aa: CATSRDSGGQETQYF
CDR3nt: TGTGCCACCAGCAGAGACTCAGGGGGTCAAGAGACCCAGTACTTC

v_gene: TRBV19
d_gene: .
abundance: .
j_gene: TRBJ2-7
CDR3aa: CASSPTTGDYEQYF
CDR3nt: TGTGCCAGTAGCCCAACCACGGGTGACTACGAGCAGTACTTC

v_gene: TRBV6-5
d_gene: .
abundance: few
j_gene: TRBJ2-2
CDR3aa: CASRLQGGELFF
CDR3nt: TGTGCCAGCAGATTGCAGGGTGGGGAGCTGTTTTTT

v_gene: TRBV7-6
d_gene: TRBD1
abundance: .
j_gene: TRBJ2-7
CDR3aa: CASSSTGTGDYEQYF
CDR3nt: TGTGCCAGCAGCTCAACCGGGACAGGAGACTACGAGCAGTACTTC

v_gene: TRBV4-2
d_gene: TRBD1
abundance: .
j_gene: TRBJ1-4
CDR3aa: CASSRGTVNEKLFF
CDR3nt: TGTGCCAGCAGCCGCGGGACAGTTAATGAAAAACTGTTTTTT

v_gene: TRBV28
d_gene: TRBD1
abundance: .
j_gene: TRBJ1-5
CDR3aa: CASSLGQEGNQPQHF
CDR3nt: TGTGCCAGCAGTTTGGGACAGGAGGGTAATCAGCCCCAGCATTTT

v_gene: TRBV19
d_gene: .
abundance: .
j_gene: TRBJ1-1
CDR3aa: CASSIGQLNTEAFF
CDR3nt: TGTGCCAGTAGTATAGGACAGCTGAACACTGAAGCTTTCTTT

v_gene: TRBV9
d_gene: .
abundance: once
j_gene: TRBJ1-3
CDR3aa: CASSPDDRMTSTIYF
CDR3nt: TGTGCCAGCAGCCCTGATGACAGGATGACATCAACCATATATTTT

v_gene: TRBV27
d_gene: .
abundance: .
j_gene: TRBJ2-1
CDR3aa: CASSLRDIVYNEQFF
CDR3nt: TGTGCCAGCAGTTTACGAGACATAGTATACAATGAGCAGTTCTTC

v_gene: TRBV27
d_gene: .
abundance: .
j_gene: TRBJ1-1
CDR3aa: CASSSRTVNTEAFF
CDR3nt: TGTGCCAGCAGTTCCCGGACAGTGAACACTGAAGCTTTCTTT

v_gene: TRBV6-5
d_gene: .
abundance: .
j_gene: TRBJ2-5
CDR3aa: CASTTSGSLETQYF
CDR3nt: TGTGCCAGCACCACCTCGGGTAGTCTGGAGACCCAGTACTTC

v_gene: TRBV9
d_gene: .
abundance: .
j_gene: TRBJ2-7
CDR3aa: CASSVDWRRNEQYF
CDR3nt: TGTGCCAGCAGCGTAGATTGGAGAAGAAACGAGCAGTACTTC

v_gene: TRBV4-1
d_gene: .
abundance: .
j_gene: TRBJ2-3
CDR3aa: CASSRQGSDRTDTQYF
CDR3nt: TGCGCCAGCAGCCGGCAGGGTTCGGACCGCACAGATACGCAGTATTTT

v_gene: TRBV29-1
d_gene: TRBD1
abundance: .
j_gene: TRBJ2-7
CDR3aa: CSARTGGSPSSYEQYF
CDR3nt: TGCAGCGCACGGACAGGGGGTTCACCGAGCTCCTACGAGCAGTACTTC

v_gene: TRBV19
d_gene: .
abundance: once
j_gene: TRBJ1-4
CDR3aa: CASIADPQGTNEKLLF
CDR3nt: TGTGCCAGTATTGCGGACCCACAGGGCACTAATGAAAAACTGCTTTTT

v_gene: TRBV7-2
d_gene: .
abundance: once
j_gene: TRBJ2-5
CDR3aa: CASSLGFGAGPQETQYF
CDR3nt: TGTGCCAGCAGCTTAGGATTTGGAGCAGGGCCCCAAGAGACCCAGTACTTC

v_gene: TRBV6-6
d_gene: .
abundance: .
j_gene: TRBJ1-5
CDR3aa: CASSLAGSNQPQHF
CDR3nt: TGTGCCAGCAGCCTGGCGGGGTCCAATCAGCCCCAGCATTTT

v_gene: TRBV28
d_gene: .
abundance: .
j_gene: TRBJ1-2
CDR3aa: CASSLLQGSYTF
CDR3nt: TGTGCCAGCAGTTTACTACAGGGCTCTTACACCTTC

v_gene: TRBV5-1
d_gene: TRBD1
abundance: .
j_gene: TRBJ2-2
CDR3aa: CASSFPGGRNTGELFF
CDR3nt: TGCGCCAGCAGCTTTCCAGGGGGTAGGAACACCGGGGAGCTGTTTTTT

v_gene: TRBV28
d_gene: TRBD2
abundance: .
j_gene: TRBJ2-7
CDR3aa: CASSSEAGGPYEQYF
CDR3nt: TGTGCCAGCAGTTCTGAGGCGGGAGGGCCCTACGAGCAGTACTTC

v_gene: TRBV4-1
d_gene: .
abundance: .
j_gene: TRBJ2-2
CDR3aa: CASSQWRGEAGAGGELFF
CDR3nt: TGCGCCAGCAGCCAATGGAGGGGGGAGGCGGGAGCGGGCGGGGAGCTGTTTTTT

v_gene: TRBV7-9
d_gene: .
abundance: .
j_gene: TRBJ2-1
CDR3aa: CASRTKPTHEQFF
CDR3nt: TGTGCCAGCAGGACAAAGCCAACGCATGAGCAGTTCTTC

v_gene: TRBV5-4
d_gene: .
abundance: .
j_gene: TRBJ2-1
CDR3aa: CASSPGRRGSSYNEQFF
CDR3nt: TGTGCCAGCAGCCCCGGCCGGCGGGGTAGCTCCTACAATGAGCAGTTCTTC